Described below is a single T cell receptor (beta chain) sequence and its context. Its matching antigen is unknown. With 3 bases removed from V and 9 bases from J, the gap between germline ends came to 16 bases. The length of the CDR3 is 15 residues. Germline V gives CDR1 SGDLS, CDR2 YYNGEE. This entry is derived from a study of CD8+ T cells in alopecia areata. Study at large: Treated patients received oral tofacitinib, 5 to 10 mg twice daily. Tofacitinib ran for 6 to 18 months before 6 months off drug. The study's findings and limits: Lesional scalp, notably in alopecia totalis/universalis, had clonality above that of normal scalp. Patients showed less clear TCR sequence sharing than mice, possibly partly because of HLA diversity.

Extracted RNA was reverse transcribed, and the resulting cDNA served as sequencing template. Sequencing used immunoSEQ multiplex PCR; TCRdb keeps in-frame clones, though not all of them. The table records 75,000 to 100,000 clones, more than 65% of them present only once. Treatment described: oral pan-JAK inhibitor, 5-10 mg twice daily. The sequenced sample was CD8+ T cells sorted from blood, obtained around week 44, from a patient treated with tofacitinib. The chain is built from TRBV9 and TRBJ1-6; possible D gene TRBD1, 6 bases. This TCR was recovered from a human donor with alopecia areata. This CDR3 is CASSAREGGVSPLHF. The CDR3 DNA follows: TGTGCCAGCAGCGCCCGGGAGGGGGGCGTTTCACCCCTCCACTTT.